These 30 T cell receptor beta chains share one sample of origin, sequenced in a study of T cells in localized non-small cell lung cancer (TCRdb year 2020). The library was obtained by the immunoSEQ multiplex PCR assay. The source is immuneACCESS, and TCRdb retained only in-frame sequences with V and J called. Part of the clones is not carried over; for the studies checked, unresolved V genes explain less than half of this, and the remainder is unexplained. The sample has about 2,700 clones on record, roughly 30% of them singletons. The ten largest clones represent about 14% of the sample. The input for sequencing was lung tumor tissue, taken before any cancer treatment. These receptors were collected from a woman between 40 and 69 years old with stage III lung adenocarcinoma.

This chain uses TRBV30 with TRBJ2-1; the match to TRBD1 covers 9 bases. V lost 4 bases, J lost 4 bases, and 5 bases stayed unmatched. The CDR3 has 14 residues. Germline-derived CDR1 and CDR2 are GTSNPN and SVGIG (reference sequence). The CDR3 loop reads CAWTEGQGYNEQFF. The CDR3 region has the DNA TGTGCCTGGACCGAGGGACAGGGTTACAATGAGCAGTTCTTC.

This clone was seen only a few times. The genes are TRBV30 and TRBJ1-1, with D possibly matching TRBD1 (5 bases). Germline V gives CDR1 GTSNPN, CDR2 SVGIG (reference sequence). The CDR3 has 13 amino acids. Trimming stripped 3 bases from V and 6 bases from J, with 14 bases between. The CDR3 sequence is CAWSLGVEPEAFF. CDR3 DNA: TGTGCCTGGAGCTTGGGGGTCGAGCCTGAAGCTTTCTTT.

This clone appeared a few times. The gene calls are TRBV28 and TRBJ2-7, with no clear D. The germline gives CDR1 MDHEN, CDR2 SYDVKM. V was clipped by 5 bases and J by 2 bases, with 13 bases between them. The CDR3 is 14 residues long. The CDR3 here is CASSLYRIAYEQYF. In DNA, the CDR3 is TGTGCCAGCAGTCTATACCGAATTGCCTACGAGCAGTACTTC.

In this sample, this clone turned up a few times. The rearrangement links TRBV11-3 to TRBJ2-3, with TRBD2 as a possible D gene (7 bases). The CDR3 covers 14 residues. Looked up from germline, CDR1 is SGHNT and CDR2 is YENEEA. V lost 3 bases to trimming and J lost 4 bases, with 11 bases between them. CDR3 sequence reads: CASSFGGGADTQYF. The CDR3 DNA reads TGTGCCAGCAGCTTTGGCGGGGGCGCAGATACGCAGTATTTT.

The rearrangement uses TRBV11-3 and TRBJ2-7; 7 nucleotides agree with TRBD1. This CDR3 has 14 amino acids. The J segment lost 2 bases and the V segment lost 2 bases, leaving 3 bases of the junction unmatched. Germline CDR1 reads SGHNT; CDR2 reads YENEEA. The DNA for the CDR3 is TGTGCCAGCAGCTTATATACAGGGGCCTACGAGCAGTACTTC. This encodes CASSLYTGAYEQYF.

The chain has TRBV14 and TRBJ1-3; no clear D. V was cut by 3 bases and J by 5 bases, with 14 bases left in between. Germline V gives CDR1 SGHDN, CDR2 FVKESK. The CDR3 contains 15 residues. In DNA, the CDR3 is TGTGCCAGCAGCCACAACTTGGGTCCCCGAAACACCATATATTTT. This codes for CASSHNLGPRNTIYF.

This clone was seen only a few times. J is TRBJ2-3 and V is TRBV6-8; possibly TRBD1 or TRBD2 for D (5 bases each). CDR1 is MNHGY and CDR2 is SAAAGT in the germline V gene. The germline V and J ends were trimmed by 0 bases and 0 bases, with 10 bases remaining between them. The CDR3 runs to 16 residues. CDR3 in amino acids: CASSYSGTTSTDTQYF. DNA for the CDR3: TGTGCCAGCAGTTACTCCGGGACGACTAGCACAGATACGCAGTATTTT.

The gene calls are TRBV9 and TRBJ2-4; weak D call: TRBD1 (6 bases). Looked up from germline, CDR1 is SGDLS and CDR2 is YYNGEE. The ends were cut back, 5 bases at V and 2 bases at J, with 17 bases in the middle. The CDR3 contains 16 residues. The CDR3 region has the DNA TGTGCCAGCAGTGAAGTAGGGGGAAGGACCAAAAACATTCAGTACTTC. Translated, it gives CASSEVGGRTKNIQYF.

This clone was counted between two and nine times. CDR3 nucleotides: TGTGCCAGCAGGTGGACAACCTACGAGCAGTACTTC. Its protein is CASRWTTYEQYF. The V gene is TRBV9, the J gene TRBJ2-7, with D possibly matching TRBD1 (5 bases). The ends were cut back, 5 bases at V and 2 bases at J, with 8 bases in the middle. This CDR3 region has 12 residues. Per germline, CDR1 SGDLS and CDR2 YYNGEE.

This chain joins TRBV19 and TRBJ2-7; 14 bases line up with TRBD2. V gave up 9 bases and J gave up 4 bases; unmatched junction bases: 11. CDR3 length: 16 residues. Germline V gene lookup returns CDR1 LNHDA and CDR2 SQIVND (reference sequence). CDR3 sequence (DNA): TGTGCCAGCGGCTCCGGGACTAGCGGGAGTGGATACGAGCAGTACTTC. It translates to CASGSGTSGSGYEQYF.

This chain uses TRBV15 with TRBJ2-5; perhaps TRBD1 as D (7 bases). Looked up from germline, CDR1 is LNHNV and CDR2 is YYDKDF (reference sequence). This CDR3 spans 14 amino acids. With 3 bases removed from V and 3 bases from J, the gap between germline ends came to 11 bases. CDR3 sequence reads: CATSRQGEEETQYF. Written as DNA, the CDR3 is TGTGCCACCAGCAGGCAGGGGGAGGAAGAGACCCAGTACTTC.

The rearrangement uses TRBV9 and TRBJ1-4, with 7 nucleotides matching TRBD1. V dropped 3 bases and J dropped 5; count of bases not matched to a gene: 4. The germline V gene encodes CDR1 SGDLS and CDR2 YYNGEE. The CDR3 has 14 residues. For the CDR3, the DNA is TGTGCCAGCAGCGCCGACAGGGAAAATGAAAAACTGTTTTTT. Encoded protein: CASSADRENEKLFF.

This clone was observed a few times. The CDR3: CASSPTDNTEAFF. CDR3 in DNA: TGTGCCAGCAGCCCGACAGATAACACTGAAGCTTTCTTT. This chain uses TRBV9 with TRBJ1-1, with D possibly matching TRBD1 (5 bases). The CDR3 is 13 residues long. Trimming removed 4 bases from V and 2 bases from J, with 9 bases in between. CDR1 SGDLS and CDR2 YYNGEE come from the germline V gene.

The chain has TRBV29-1 and TRBJ2-3, with 10 bases matching TRBD2. This CDR3 has 15 amino acids. The V segment lost 3 bases and the J segment 3 bases; nucleotides outside the gene matches: 6. Germline assignment: CDR1 SQVTM and CDR2 ANQGSEA. The CDR3 bases are TGCAGCGTTGATCGGAGCGGGAGGGGGACAGATACGCAGTATTTT. This encodes CSVDRSGRGTDTQYF.

V and J are TRBV6-8 and TRBJ2-1, with a weak D call TRBD2 (6 bases). The CDR3 has 12 residues. Germline V gene lookup returns CDR1 MNHGY and CDR2 SAAAGT. Trimming pared 10 bases from V and 4 bases from J, leaving 11 bases between. CDR3 bases: TGTGCCACCAATGGAGGGTACAATGAGCAGTTCTTC. It specifies CATNGGYNEQFF.

In its sample, this clone ranks as medium-sized (0.01 to 0.1%). The chain recombines TRBV11-3 with TRBJ2-7, with D tentatively TRBD2 (5 bases). V was clipped by 0 bases and J by 2 bases, with 14 bases between them. The CDR3 totals 16 residues. Germline CDR1 is SGHNT and CDR2 is YENEEA. For the CDR3, the DNA is TGTGCCAGCAGCTTAGATCACAGCGGAGGCGCCTACGAGCAGTACTTC. Amino acid sequence: CASSLDHSGGAYEQYF.

The chain is built from TRBV15 and TRBJ2-3; 10 nucleotides match TRBD2. The V gene's germline CDR1 is LNHNV and CDR2 YYDKDF (reference sequence). J was trimmed by 8 bases and V by 0 bases; bases with no gene match: 14. This CDR3 is built from 18 residues. CDR3 nucleotide sequence: TGTGCCACCAGCAGAGATGCAGCGGCCGGGACTAGCGCTCCTACGCAGTATTTT. Its translation is CATSRDAAAGTSAPTQYF.

This clone was detected only a few times. The genes are TRBV6-8 and TRBJ1-1, with D uncertain. Trimming took off 9 bases at V and 5 bases at J, with 13 bases between the two ends. The CDR3 is 12 residues long. Germline V CDR1 and CDR2: MNHGY, SAAAGT. CDR3 DNA: TGTGCCAGTCAAGGGCGGGGTACTGAAGCTTTCTTT. This sequence encodes CASQGRGTEAFF.

This clone rates as medium-sized. One end of the junction does not line up with germline, which may come from a read error. V and J are TRBV6-8 and TRBJ2-1; possible D gene TRBD2, 6 bases. The CDR3 is 15 amino acids. Germline-derived CDR1 and CDR2 are MNHGY and SAAAGT. The CDR3 loop is CAISGGAGFYNEQFF. The CDR3 DNA is TGTGCCATCAGTGGGGGAGCGGGCTTCTACAATGAGCAGTTCTTC.

This clone was seen a few times. The V call is TRBV28, the J call TRBJ1-2; a possible D gene is TRBD1 (5 bases). The length of the CDR3 is 16 residues. Trimming stripped 6 bases from V and 7 bases from J, with 24 bases between. CDR1 is MDHEN and CDR2 is SYDVKM in the germline V gene. This CDR3 reads CASSPIDRPGRSGYTF. CDR3 in DNA: TGTGCCAGCAGCCCTATCGACAGACCCGGTCGCAGTGGCTACACCTTC.

This chain connects TRBV28 to TRBJ1-2; D is undetermined. Germline values: CDR1 MDHEN, CDR2 SYDVKM. V lost 1 base and J 6 bases, leaving 15 bases between the germline ends. The CDR3 is 15 amino acids. CDR3: CASSLLGGRGDGYTF. In DNA form, the CDR3 reads TGTGCCAGCAGTTTATTAGGCGGCAGAGGCGATGGCTACACCTTC.

The rearrangement uses TRBV19 and TRBJ1-5, with D tentatively TRBD1 (5 bases). Trimming removed 6 bases at V and 4 bases at J, with 13 bases between. CDR3 length: 14 residues. Per germline, CDR1 LNHDA and CDR2 SQIVND (reference sequence). The CDR3 reads CASRGPVENQPQHF. The CDR3 DNA follows: TGTGCCAGTAGGGGGCCGGTCGAAAATCAGCCCCAGCATTTT. Drawing the rest from reference TRBV19 and TRBJ1-5, the complete variable domain is DGGITQSPKYLFRKEGQNVTLSCEQNLNHDAMYWYRQDPGQGLRLIYYSQIVNDFQKGDIAEGYSVSREKKESFPLTVTSAQKNPTAFYLCASRGPVENQPQHFGDGTRLSIL.

This chain connects TRBV6-8 to TRBJ2-3, with 10 bases aligning to TRBD1. The CDR3 runs to 14 residues. Germline CDR1 MNHGY, CDR2 SAAAGT. J was trimmed by 5 bases and V by 10 bases; bases with no gene match: 9. The CDR3 nucleotides read TGTGCCATCAATCCGACAGGGGGCCAAGATACGCAGTATTTT. As protein: CAINPTGGQDTQYF.

The rearrangement links TRBV5-1 to TRBJ1-1, with TRBD1 identical over 10 bases. Germline CDR1 reads SGHRS; CDR2 reads YFSETQ. This CDR3 has 14 residues. The V segment lost 5 bases and the J segment 5 bases; nucleotides outside the gene matches: 6. In DNA, the CDR3 is TGCGCCAGCAGTTGGAGACAGGGGGCGACTGAAGCTTTCTTT. Translation gives CASSWRQGATEAFF.

This chain links TRBV29-1 with TRBJ1-2, with D tentatively TRBD1 (5 bases). V was clipped by 7 bases and J by 7 bases, with 16 bases between them. Germline V gene lookup returns CDR1 SQVTM and CDR2 ANQGSEA. This CDR3 is built from 12 residues. DNA of the CDR3: TGCAGCGCCCAGAGGGGAATGGGTGGCTACACCTTC. Translating it yields CSAQRGMGGYTF. The full variable domain, with the rest looked up from reference TRBV29-1 and TRBJ1-2, is SAVISQKPSRDICQRGTSLTIQCQVDSQVTMMFWYRQQPGQSLTLIATANQGSEATYESGFVIDKFPISRPNLTFSTLTVSNMSPEDSSIYLCSAQRGMGGYTFGSGTRLTVV.

By proportion, this clone is medium-sized. The V call is TRBV19, the J call TRBJ2-7, with D possibly being TRBD2 (5 bases). The CDR3 contains 11 residues. Germline lookup yields CDR1 LNHDA and CDR2 SQIVND (reference sequence). Deletions cut 5 bases from V and 3 bases from J, with 5 bases between. The CDR3 DNA follows: TGTGCCAGTAGTGGAGGCTACGAGCAGTACTTC. The encoded protein is CASSGGYEQYF.

By share, this clone counts as medium-sized (0.01 to 0.1%). The rearrangement links TRBV15 to TRBJ2-7; TRBD1 might be the D (5 bases). Trimming shortened V by 1 base and J by 0 bases, and 10 bases separated the two germline ends. Germline assignment: CDR1 LNHNV and CDR2 YYDKDF (reference sequence). The CDR3 extends over 15 amino acids. CDR3 nucleotide sequence: TGTGCCACCAGCAGAGGTTCGACAGCCTCCTACGAGCAGTACTTC. Translation gives CATSRGSTASYEQYF.

This rearrangement joins TRBV5-1 to TRBJ2-1; no clear D gene. V lost 3 bases and J 7 bases, leaving 17 bases between the germline ends. The CDR3 extends over 15 amino acids. Germline lookup yields CDR1 SGHRS and CDR2 YFSETQ. CDR3 bases: TGCGCCAGCAGCTCGGTGAAGGGCCTGGCGAATGAGCAGTTCTTC. Protein product: CASSSVKGLANEQFF. Full variable domain (missing parts from reference TRBV5-1 and TRBJ2-1): KAGVTQTPRYLIKTRGQQVTLSCSPISGHRSVSWYQQTPGQGLQFLFEYFSETQRNKGNFPGRFSGRQFSNSRSEMNVSTLELGDSALYLCASSSVKGLANEQFFGPGTRLTVL.

This sequence joins TRBV9 and TRBJ1-2, with D possibly TRBD1 on 5 matching bases. The CDR3 covers 14 residues. With 3 bases removed from V and 4 bases from J, the gap between germline ends came to 13 bases. CDR1 is SGDLS and CDR2 is YYNGEE in the germline V gene. The chain's CDR3 is CASSGRGASYGYTF. CDR3 DNA: TGTGCCAGCAGCGGTCGGGGCGCGAGCTATGGCTACACCTTC.

The V call is TRBV18, the J call TRBJ1-4; no reliable D call. Germline CDR1 KGHSH, CDR2 LQKENI. The V end was cut by 2 bases, the J end by 2 bases, with 6 bases between. The CDR3 has 14 residues. Here the CDR3 reads CASSPGSTNEKLFF. For the CDR3, the DNA is TGTGCCAGCTCACCAGGTTCGACTAATGAAAAACTGTTTTTT.